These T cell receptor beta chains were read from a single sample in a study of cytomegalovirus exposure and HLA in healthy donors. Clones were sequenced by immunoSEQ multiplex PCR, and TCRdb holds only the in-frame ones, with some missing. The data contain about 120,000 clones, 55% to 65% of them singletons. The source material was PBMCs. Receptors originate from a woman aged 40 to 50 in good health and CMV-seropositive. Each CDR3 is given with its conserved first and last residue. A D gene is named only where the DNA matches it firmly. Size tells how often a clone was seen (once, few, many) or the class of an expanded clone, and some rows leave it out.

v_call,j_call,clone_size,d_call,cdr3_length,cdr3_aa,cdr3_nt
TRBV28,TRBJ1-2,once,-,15,CASSPAEVINYGYTF,TGTGCCAGCAGCCCCGCGGAGGTTATTAACTATGGCTACACCTTC
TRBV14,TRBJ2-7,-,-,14,CASSQVGPGYEQYF,TGTGCCAGCAGCCAAGTAGGCCCGGGCTACGAGCAGTACTTC
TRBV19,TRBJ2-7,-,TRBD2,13,CASSSGSGYEQYF,TGTGCCAGTAGTAGCGGGAGTGGCTACGAGCAGTACTTC
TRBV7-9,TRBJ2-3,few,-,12,CASVRTTDTQYF,TGTGCCAGCGTCAGAACCACAGATACGCAGTATTTT
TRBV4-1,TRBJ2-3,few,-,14,CASSQAHSPDTQYF,TGCGCCAGCAGCCAAGCTCACTCACCAGATACGCAGTATTTT
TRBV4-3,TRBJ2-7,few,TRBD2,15,CASSLDAGGAYEQYF,TGCGCCAGCAGCCTTGACGCGGGAGGAGCCTACGAGCAGTACTTC
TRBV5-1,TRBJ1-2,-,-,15,CASSLGFRQAYGYTF,TGCGCCAGCAGCTTGGGATTCCGACAGGCCTATGGCTACACCTTC
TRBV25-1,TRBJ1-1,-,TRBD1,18,CASSDFPRGTGSNTEAFF,TGTGCCAGCAGTGACTTCCCGAGGGGGACAGGATCGAACACTGAAGCTTTCTTT
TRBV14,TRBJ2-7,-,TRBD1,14,CASSPGTGWIEQYF,TGTGCCAGCAGCCCGGGGACAGGGTGGATCGAGCAGTACTTC
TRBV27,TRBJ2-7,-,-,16,CASSLSNARPAYEQYF,TGTGCCAGCAGTTTATCAAACGCGCGTCCCGCCTACGAGCAGTACTTC
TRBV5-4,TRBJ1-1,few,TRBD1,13,CASSSQGDIEAFF,TGTGCCAGCAGCTCACAGGGGGATATTGAAGCTTTCTTT
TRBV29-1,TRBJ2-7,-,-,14,CSVRGLGARDEQYF,TGCAGCGTTAGGGGTTTGGGGGCGCGGGACGAGCAGTACTTC
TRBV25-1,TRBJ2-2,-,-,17,CASSDVLGAEGTGELFF,TGTGCCAGCAGTGACGTATTGGGGGCCGAGGGCACCGGGGAGCTGTTTTTT
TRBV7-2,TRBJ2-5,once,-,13,CASRAASRETQYF,TGTGCCAGCAGAGCGGCCTCTCGGGAGACCCAGTACTTC
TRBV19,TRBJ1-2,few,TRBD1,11,CASSLGGTYTF,TGTGCCAGTAGTCTAGGGGGCACCTACACCTTC
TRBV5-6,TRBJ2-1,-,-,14,CASSLYGVNNEQFF,TGTGCCAGCAGCTTGTACGGGGTGAACAATGAGCAGTTCTTC
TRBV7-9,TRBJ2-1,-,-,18,CASSGGWGGTGIYNEQFF,TGTGCCAGCAGCGGGGGTTGGGGAGGGACAGGTATTTACAATGAGCAGTTCTTC
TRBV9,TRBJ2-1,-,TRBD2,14,CASSVGLAGGEQFF,TGTGCCAGCAGCGTAGGACTAGCGGGAGGGGAGCAGTTCTTC